This TCR beta chain was captured in a study of shared clonotypes between healthy human individuals. As regards this clone: Its specificity is unknown.

Here immunoSEQ multiplex PCR was the method, and the copy in TCRdb shows in-frame clones only, minus some. The sample records 740,000 or so clones, 73% being singletons. The split of CD4+ cells yielded CD45RA+ naive and CD45RA-negative memory subsets. Study-level results: Naive CD4 clonotypes were shared across a handful of donors at around 5%. Among donors, the sharing of clonotypes was expected to be influenced by sequencing depth.

CDR1 is MNHEY, CDR2 SMNVEV, per germline (reference sequence). After removal of 6 bases from V and 5 bases from J, the junction contained 9 bases not matched to a gene. This CDR3 region has 16 residues. The material sequenced was memory CD4+ T cells sorted from blood. Stated subset: CD45RA-negative fraction. The V and J genes are TRBV27 and TRBJ2-1; the match to TRBD2 covers 11 bases. The receptor's source is a woman aged 25 to 39 in good health. This CDR3 is CASSLAGGGWDNEQFF. Written as DNA, the CDR3 is TGTGCCAGCAGCTTAGCGGGAGGGGGTTGGGACAATGAGCAGTTCTTC.